These 2 T cell receptor beta chains were sequenced from one sample in a study of T cell responses to AZD1222 COVID-19 vaccine. The assay was immunoSEQ multiplex PCR, and TCRdb's table has in-frame clones only and misses some. The sample has around 64,000 clones, about 83% seen once; the top ten hold 5% to 6.5%. The sample here was peripheral blood, taken 28 days after the second AZD1222 dose. These receptors were collected from an adult who received the AZD1222 COVID-19 vaccine.

A single count supports this clone. V is TRBV7-9 and J is TRBJ1-2, with D unclear. This CDR3 is built from 13 residues. The V end was cut by 5 bases, the J end by 4 bases, with 11 bases between. Germline lookup yields CDR1 SEHNR and CDR2 FQNEAQ (reference sequence). The CDR3 here is CASSQIGPYGYTF. CDR3 nucleotides: TGTGCCAGCAGCCAAATAGGCCCCTATGGCTACACCTTC.

This clone was detected a few times. The rearrangement links TRBV24-1 to TRBJ1-2; 8 bases agree with TRBD1. V trimming: 3 bases; J trimming: 4 bases; junction bases outside the gene matches: 0. Looked up from germline, CDR1 is KGHDR and CDR2 is SFDVKD. The CDR3 loop spans 13 amino acids. CDR3: CATSDGTGYGYTF. The CDR3 nucleotides read TGTGCCACCAGTGATGGGACAGGCTATGGCTACACCTTC.